This TCR beta chain is from a study of cytomegalovirus exposure and HLA in healthy donors. Use of 60 Vbeta and 13 Jbeta primers characterized the PCR. The table came from immunoSEQ multiplex PCR; TCRdb's copy has only in-frame clones and leaves some out. The repertoire holds under 200,000 clones, with roughly 80% as singletons. The count of this clone is one. Its target is unknown. Germline V gene sequence: CDR1 SGHDN, CDR2 FVKESK. The CDR3 has 15 residues. J lost 8 bases, V lost 2 bases, and 5 bases had no gene match. Points from the study as a whole: Previously analyzed data showed that most TCR beta V segments were productive at a frequency of about 87% or about 30%.

This TCR was recovered from a female donor in good health and CMV-seronegative. The V call is TRBV14, the J call TRBJ2-3, with 12 positions matching TRBD2. Sequenced material: PBMCs. The CDR3 is CASSQLAGGRGTQYF. As DNA, the CDR3 is TGTGCCAGCAGCCAACTAGCGGGAGGGCGGGGTACGCAGTATTTT.